Listed here are 27 T cell receptor beta chains from one sample, sequenced in a study of early T cells in non-severe SARS-CoV-2 infection. Each CDR3 protein gets one entry after TCRdb re-called the 5' RACE reads with MiXCR. The sample has about 94,000 distinct CDR3 sequences; roughly 13% are singletons. The sample taken for sequencing was whole blood. These receptors were collected from an adult who was a healthcare worker with PCR-confirmed SARS-CoV-2 infection or an uninfected control (not recorded which).

This clonotype was detected only a few times. The rearrangement uses TRBV7-9 and TRBJ1-2; weak D call: TRBD1 (5 bases). In germline, CDR1 is SEHNR, CDR2 FQNEAQ (reference sequence). The CDR3 is made up of 15 amino acids. Trimming removed 5 bases from V and 6 bases from J, with 19 bases in between. The CDR3 DNA reads as TGTGCCAGCAGCCCCCTATTAGGTGGGGCGGATGGCTACACCTTC. This translates into CASSPLLGGADGYTF.

This clonotype was counted between two and nine times. The chain combines TRBV4-3 with TRBJ2-3, with a possible D match to TRBD2 (6 bases). The CDR3 loop spans 15 amino acids. In germline, CDR1 is LGHNA, CDR2 YSLEER. Trimming took 0 bases from V and 4 from J, leaving 11 bases between them. The CDR3 DNA sequence: TGCGCCAGCAGCCAAGACAGGGAGGTCGCAGATACGCAGTATTTT. Amino acids: CASSQDREVADTQYF.

The chain carries TRBV4-2 and TRBJ1-2, with D possibly matching TRBD1 (5 bases). The CDR3 is made up of 13 amino acids. Germline V gene sequence: CDR1 LGHNA, CDR2 YNFKEQ. The ends were cut back, 0 bases at V and 7 bases at J, with 9 bases in the middle. The chain's CDR3 is CASSQDDQGGYTF. CDR3 sequence (DNA): TGTGCCAGCAGCCAAGATGATCAGGGTGGCTACACCTTC.

This clonotype was seen many times. This chain connects TRBV29-1 to TRBJ2-1; TRBD1 or TRBD2 may be the D gene (5 bases each). Germline V CDR1 and CDR2: SQVTM, ANQGSEA. The CDR3 consists of 14 residues. Trimming pared 6 bases from V and 2 bases from J, leaving 14 bases between. In DNA, the CDR3 is TGCAGCGTCCCCTTCGGGGCAACCTACAATGAGCAGTTCTTC. Translation: CSVPFGATYNEQFF.

This clonotype turned up a few times. The chain couples TRBV7-3 to TRBJ2-2; D remains ambiguous. The germline V gene encodes CDR1 SGHTA and CDR2 FQGTGA. V lost 3 bases and J 6 bases, leaving 8 bases between the germline ends. The CDR3 totals 13 residues. The CDR3, as DNA: TGTGCCAGCAGCTTTTATGTATCCGGGGAGCTGTTTTTT. Amino acid sequence: CASSFYVSGELFF.

This clonotype came up many times. The genes are TRBV2 and TRBJ2-7; TRBD2 might be the D (5 bases). Germline V lookup: CDR1 SNHLY, CDR2 FYNNEI. V was clipped by 3 bases and J by 0 bases, with 6 bases between them. The CDR3 extends over 13 amino acids. CDR3 nucleotides: TGTGCCAGCAGTGACGGGAACTCCTACGAGCAGTACTTC. It is translated as CASSDGNSYEQYF.

In this sample, this clonotype turned up many times. The CDR3 here is CASKGFVYGYTF. DNA of the CDR3: TGTGCCAGCAAAGGGTTCGTCTATGGCTACACCTTC. This chain links TRBV9 with TRBJ1-2; no reliable D call. V gave up 6 bases and J gave up 4 bases, with 10 bases separating them. The germline V gene encodes CDR1 SGDLS and CDR2 YYNGEE. The CDR3 consists of 12 residues. Supplemented by reference TRBV9 and TRBJ1-2, the full variable domain reads DSGVTQTPKHLITATGQRVTLRCSPRSGDLSVYWYQQSLDQGLQFLIQYYNGEERAKGNILERFSAQQFPDLHSELNLSSLELGDSALYFCASKGFVYGYTFGSGTRLTVV.

This clonotype was seen at least ten times. The rearrangement joins TRBV28 to TRBJ2-6; D unresolved. Trimming took off 3 bases at V and 2 bases at J, with 5 bases between the two ends. This CDR3 is built from 14 residues. Germline V gives CDR1 MDHEN, CDR2 SYDVKM. The CDR3 DNA reads as TGTGCCAGCAGTTTCCGTACTGGGGCCAACGTCCTGACTTTC. Translation gives CASSFRTGANVLTF.

The rearrangement joins TRBV28 to TRBJ2-3; the D call may be TRBD1 or TRBD2 (5 bases each). Per germline, CDR1 MDHEN and CDR2 SYDVKM. The V and J ends lost 7 bases and 1 base respectively, with 9 bases between them. This CDR3 is built from 13 residues. CDR3 sequence: CASTGTGTDTQYF. As DNA, the CDR3 is TGTGCCAGCACAGGGACCGGCACAGATACGCAGTATTTT. Supplemented by reference TRBV28 and TRBJ2-3, the full variable domain reads DVKVTQSSRYLVKRTGEKVFLECVQDMDHENMFWYRQDPGLGLRLIYFSYDVKMKEKGDIPEGYSVSREKKERFSLILESASTNQTSMYLCASTGTGTDTQYFGPGTRLTVL.

This clonotype was recorded at least ten times. This chain links TRBV29-1 with TRBJ2-7; maybe TRBD1 (6 bases). In germline, CDR1 is SQVTM, CDR2 ANQGSEA. This CDR3 spans 12 amino acids. The V gene lost 7 bases and the J gene lost 5 bases, with 15 bases spanning the gap. CDR3 sequence: CSGSSGAHEQYF. CDR3 nucleotides: TGCAGCGGATCATCAGGGGCCCACGAGCAGTACTTC.

This clonotype was detected many times. V is TRBV11-2 and J is TRBJ2-6, with no clear D. The CDR3 has 16 residues. The V end lost 2 bases, the J end lost 1 base, and 9 bases lay between the germline ends. The germline gives CDR1 SGHAT, CDR2 FQNNGV. The CDR3 here is CASSLLYGSGANVLTF. CDR3 coding DNA: TGTGCCAGCAGCTTATTATACGGGTCTGGGGCCAACGTCCTGACTTTC.

This clonotype was detected ten times or more. The V call is TRBV11-1, the J call TRBJ2-3; 8 bases align to TRBD1. V lost 5 bases to trimming and J lost 1 base; unmatched junction nucleotides: 14. Per germline, CDR1 SGHAT and CDR2 FQDESV (reference sequence). This CDR3 contains 18 residues. In DNA, the CDR3 is TGTGCCAGCAGCCCCCGGCGGCCAGGGGGCTCAGGCACAGATACGCAGTATTTT. Translating it yields CASSPRRPGGSGTDTQYF.

The chain recombines TRBV28 with TRBJ2-1, with D perhaps given as TRBD1 or TRBD2 (5 bases each). Trimming took off 6 bases at V and 4 bases at J, with 16 bases between the two ends. The CDR3 sequence is 15 residues long. Looked up from germline, CDR1 is MDHEN and CDR2 is SYDVKM. CDR3 sequence: CASSLRGEGYNEQFF. CDR3 nucleotide sequence: TGTGCCAGCAGCCTCCGAGGGGAAGGGTACAATGAGCAGTTCTTC.

The chain carries TRBV6-5 and TRBJ2-7; TRBD2 matches at 8 bases. The germline V gene has CDR1 MNHEY and CDR2 SVGAGI. The trim removed 6 bases at V and 3 bases at J, leaving 4 bases unmatched. The CDR3 length is 13 residues. CDR3 DNA: TGTGCCAGCAGCCGGGGGGGGGACTACGAGCAGTACTTC. This encodes CASSRGGDYEQYF.

This clonotype appeared a few times. The chain is built from TRBV28 and TRBJ2-3; 11 bases are a match to TRBD1. The J segment lost 4 bases and the V segment lost 6 bases, leaving 3 bases of the junction unmatched. CDR1 is MDHEN and CDR2 is SYDVKM in the germline V gene. The CDR3 loop spans 14 amino acids. CDR3 sequence: CASSRTGGPDTQYF. As DNA, the CDR3 is TGTGCCAGCAGCCGGACAGGGGGCCCAGATACGCAGTATTTT.

This clonotype occurred once. The chain couples TRBV10-3 to TRBJ2-7; D assignment may be TRBD1 or TRBD2 (5 bases each). Trimming took 11 bases from V and 3 from J, leaving 17 bases between them. The CDR3 covers 13 residues. Per the germline V gene, CDR1 is ENHRY and CDR2 is SYGVKD. CDR3 residues: CAASYSGGYEQYF. DNA for the CDR3: TGTGCCGCCTCATACTCTGGGGGCTACGAGCAGTACTTC.

The table lists this clonotype with a few counts. CDR3 region: CASSSGTNSPLHF. The CDR3 DNA follows: TGTGCCAGCAGCTCTGGGACGAACTCACCCCTCCACTTT. This sequence joins TRBV28 and TRBJ1-6; D may be TRBD1 (5 bases). This CDR3 contains 13 residues. V dropped 6 bases and J dropped 10 bases, with 13 bases sitting between them. From germline, CDR1 is MDHEN and CDR2 SYDVKM.

This clonotype has ten or more counts. The CDR3 coding sequence is TGTGCCAGCAGCTTCCTCCCTGCCCTAGGACAGACCTACGAGCAGTACTTC. It encodes CASSFLPALGQTYEQYF. The chain couples TRBV11-2 to TRBJ2-7, with D tentatively TRBD1 (6 bases). Per the germline V gene, CDR1 is SGHAT and CDR2 is FQNNGV. This CDR3 comprises 17 residues. Trimming shortened V by 3 bases and J by 2 bases, and 20 bases separated the two germline ends.

V gene TRBV5-5 combines with J gene TRBJ2-7, with D possibly TRBD1 on 6 matching bases. The CDR3 spans 16 residues. CDR1 is SGHKS, CDR2 YYEKEE, per germline (reference sequence). V shed 4 bases and J shed 6 bases, with 23 bases lying between them. CDR3 protein: CASSPKPQGPYREQYF. The CDR3 DNA sequence: TGTGCCAGCAGCCCAAAACCTCAGGGGCCCTACCGCGAGCAGTACTTC.

The chain recombines TRBV3-1 with TRBJ1-5, with a possible D match to TRBD1 (5 bases). Trimming cost V 1 base and J 5 bases, with 18 bases left between them. The germline V gene has CDR1 LGHDT and CDR2 YNNKEL (reference sequence). The CDR3 has 17 amino acids. The CDR3: CASSQGIGGKWDQPQHF. The CDR3 DNA reads TGTGCCAGCAGCCAAGGGATCGGGGGTAAATGGGATCAGCCCCAGCATTTT.

This clonotype occurred many times. The chain uses TRBV7-2 and TRBJ1-5; D might be TRBD1 (6 bases). V was pared by 5 bases and J by 11 bases, with 16 bases between. The V gene's germline CDR1 is SGHTA and CDR2 FQGNSA. The CDR3 length is 13 residues. The chain's CDR3 is CASSHRAGGAQHF. CDR3 nucleotide sequence: TGTGCCAGCAGCCACAGGGCGGGAGGTGCCCAGCATTTT.

This clonotype was recorded many times. The chain links TRBV28 to TRBJ2-3, with 12 bases lining up with TRBD1. Germline V gene lookup returns CDR1 MDHEN and CDR2 SYDVKM. The CDR3 has 15 residues. The V and J ends lost 6 bases and 8 bases, in that order; junction bases with no gene match: 9. CDR3 sequence (DNA): TGTGCCAGCAGCCACCGGGACAGGGGGCGAGGTACGCAGTATTTT. Translating gives CASSHRDRGRGTQYF.

Only a few counts were recorded for this clonotype. The V gene is TRBV9, the J gene TRBJ2-3; 8 positions agree with TRBD2. This CDR3 is 15 amino acids long. In germline, CDR1 is SGDLS, CDR2 YYNGEE. The ends lost 4 bases at V and 6 bases at J; junction bases unmatched: 10. The CDR3 protein is CASSPIGLAGDTQYF. Written as DNA, the CDR3 is TGTGCCAGCAGCCCTATCGGACTAGCAGGGGATACGCAGTATTTT.

In this sample, this clonotype turned up a few times. V gene TRBV6-5 combines with J gene TRBJ1-1; 7 bases fit TRBD1. V gave up 5 bases and J gave up 7 bases; unmatched junction bases: 7. Germline CDR1 reads MNHEY; CDR2 reads SVGAGI. There are 13 residues in the CDR3. CDR3 in DNA: TGTGCCAGCAGTCCGTTAACAGGGGATGAAGCTTTCTTT. It encodes CASSPLTGDEAFF.

This clonotype was observed a handful of times. J is TRBJ1-5 and V is TRBV3-1, with unresolved D. V lost 1 base, J lost 6 bases, and 7 bases lay in between. There are 13 residues in the CDR3. The germline V gene has CDR1 LGHDT and CDR2 YNNKEL (reference sequence). CDR3 nucleotides: TGTGCCAGCAGCCAAGGGAGGGCTCAGCCCCAGCATTTT. This sequence encodes CASSQGRAQPQHF.

As DNA, the CDR3 is TGTGCCAGCAGTACCCAGCGGGGGGGGTACACAGATACGCAGTATTTT. It translates to CASSTQRGGYTDTQYF. The J gene is TRBJ2-3, the V gene TRBV27; TRBD2 matches 10 bases. Germline CDR1 is MNHEY and CDR2 is SMNVEV (reference sequence). The trim removed 5 bases at V and 2 bases at J, leaving 7 bases unmatched. The CDR3 has 16 residues.

This clonotype was counted many times. The chain combines TRBV28 with TRBJ2-7; D is perhaps TRBD1 (6 bases). The V and J ends lost 3 bases and 2 bases respectively, with 11 bases between them. The germline V gene encodes CDR1 MDHEN and CDR2 SYDVKM. The CDR3 runs 14 residues. The CDR3 DNA reads TGTGCCAGCAGTTTTGGACAGCTCACCTACGAGCAGTACTTC. It codes for CASSFGQLTYEQYF. Using reference TRBV28 and TRBJ2-7 for the parts outside the CDR3, the full variable domain is DVKVTQSSRYLVKRTGEKVFLECVQDMDHENMFWYRQDPGLGLRLIYFSYDVKMKEKGDIPEGYSVSREKKERFSLILESASTNQTSMYLCASSFGQLTYEQYFGPGTRLTVT.